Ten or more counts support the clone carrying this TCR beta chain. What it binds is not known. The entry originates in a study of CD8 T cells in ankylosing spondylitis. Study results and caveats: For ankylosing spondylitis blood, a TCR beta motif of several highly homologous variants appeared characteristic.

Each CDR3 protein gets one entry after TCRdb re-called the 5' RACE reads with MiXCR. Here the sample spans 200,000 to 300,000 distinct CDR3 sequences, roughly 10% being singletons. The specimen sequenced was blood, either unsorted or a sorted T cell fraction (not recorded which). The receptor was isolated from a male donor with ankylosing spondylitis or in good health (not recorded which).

CDR3 sequence (DNA): TGCAGTGCTAGGGGACAGGAGGATCAGCCCCAGCATTTT. Amino acids: CSARGQEDQPQHF. The J gene is TRBJ1-5, the V gene TRBV20-1; 8 bases map to TRBD1. The CDR3 spans 13 residues. Germline V gene data show CDR1 as DFQATT and CDR2 as SNEGSKA (reference sequence). J was trimmed by 5 bases and V by 3 bases; bases with no gene match: 3.